This T cell receptor (beta chain) was sequenced for a study of T-cell reconstitution after alpha-beta-depleted transplantation in children. The CDR3 loop spans 14 amino acids. CDR1 and CDR2 (germline): MDHEN, SYDVKM. The J segment lost 2 bases and the V segment lost 6 bases, leaving 6 bases of the junction unmatched. On this clonotype itself: Its antigen is undetermined.

Study-level results: TCRbeta diversity was high at day 60 in some patients (a result of surviving recipient T cells and thymic progenitors). In patients about two months after transplant, alpha-beta T cells reportedly arose from several hundred expanded graft clones. The main origin of T-cell counts and diversity one year after transplant was newly produced T cells.

During its preparation, the TCRbeta library received unique molecular identifiers. TCRdb analysed the PCR reads with MiXCR anew, one entry per CDR3 protein. The sample yields roughly 350,000 distinct CDR3 sequences, around 15% seen once. The specimen was PBMCs, mostly from graft donor cells, collected 360 days after TCRalphabeta/CD19-depleted stem cell transplant. This sequence originates from a male patient between 2 and 10 years old who had a stem cell transplant for acute lymphoblastic leukemia, so the T cells may come from the graft donor. The chain carries TRBV28 and TRBJ2-5; 7 bases are shared with TRBD2. For the CDR3, the DNA is TGTGCCAGCAGAATAGCGGGCGGGCAAGAGACCCAGTACTTC. It yields the protein CASRIAGGQETQYF.